This T cell receptor beta chain was documented in a study of blood T cell dynamics during melanoma immunotherapy. A fixed DNA input of approximately 400 ng was used per bulk PBMC sample. Sequenced by immunoSEQ multiplex PCR; TCRdb stores in-frame clones only, minus some. The sample contains about 15,000 clones, 86% of which appear only once. Time point indicated: pre-treatment baseline. One draw preceded checkpoint blockade; another followed its first cycle at week 3. Prior systemic cancer therapy, immunosuppressant use and other active malignancies excluded patients. With 0 bases removed from V and 4 bases from J, the gap between germline ends came to 9 bases. The CDR3 sequence is 14 residues long. Germline V CDR1 and CDR2: SGHDN, FVKESK.

Source: blood, taken from a patient treated with checkpoint blockade. The rearrangement uses TRBV14 and TRBJ1-2; D gene ambiguous. This clonotype originated in a human donor with melanoma. The DNA of the CDR3 is TGTGCCAGCAGCCAAGATTTGAACAGCTATGGCTACACCTTC. As protein: CASSQDLNSYGYTF.